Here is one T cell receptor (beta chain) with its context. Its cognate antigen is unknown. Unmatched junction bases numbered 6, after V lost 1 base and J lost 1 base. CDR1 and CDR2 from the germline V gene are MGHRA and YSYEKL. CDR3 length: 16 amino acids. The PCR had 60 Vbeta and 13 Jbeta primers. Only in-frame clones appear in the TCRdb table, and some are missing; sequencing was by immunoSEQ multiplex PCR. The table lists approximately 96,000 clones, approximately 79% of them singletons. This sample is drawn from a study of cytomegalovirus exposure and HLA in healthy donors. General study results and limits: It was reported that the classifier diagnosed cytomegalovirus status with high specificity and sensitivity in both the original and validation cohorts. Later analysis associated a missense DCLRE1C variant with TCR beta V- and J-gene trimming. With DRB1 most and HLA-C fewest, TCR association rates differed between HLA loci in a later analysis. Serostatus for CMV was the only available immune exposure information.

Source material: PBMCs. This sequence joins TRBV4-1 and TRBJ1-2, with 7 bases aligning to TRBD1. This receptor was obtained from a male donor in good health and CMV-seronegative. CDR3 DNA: TGCGCCAGCAGCCAAGCGACAGGGCTGAGTAACTATGGCTACACCTTC. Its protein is CASSQATGLSNYGYTF.